The clone carrying this T cell receptor (beta chain) was counted once. Trimming left V 3 bases short and J 6 bases short, with 20 bases between. CDR3 size: 16 residues. The germline V gene encodes CDR1 LGHNA and CDR2 YNFKEQ. The data belong to a study of cytomegalovirus exposure and HLA in healthy donors. The PCR used 60 Vbeta and 13 Jbeta primers. The table came from immunoSEQ multiplex PCR; TCRdb's copy has only in-frame clones and leaves some out. The table records about 140,000 clones, 60% to 80% of them present only once. The receptor was derived from a young man in good health and CMV-seronegative. Sequenced input: PBMCs. The rearrangement joins TRBV4-2 to TRBJ1-1; D gene uncertain. The CDR3 loop reads CASSQLRPGGNAEAFF. CDR3 sequence (DNA): TGTGCCAGCAGCCAGCTGAGACCGGGTGGAAACGCTGAAGCTTTCTTT.